This T cell receptor beta chain is from a study of tissue T cells after allogeneic stem cell transplantation. Study as a whole: Where cell numbers permitted, CD3+ T cells were sorted from preserved blood and marrow.

The protocol was immunoSEQ multiplex PCR, while the TCRdb copy is restricted to in-frame clones and leaves out a portion. Among just over 25,000 clones listed, 91% were seen once. The length of the CDR3 is 15 residues. CDR1 and CDR2 (germline): SGDLS, YYNGEE. V lost 3 bases and J 6 bases, leaving 19 bases between the germline ends. Details on this clone: No antigen is known for it.

Overall study findings and caveats: Shared clones across patients were few; motif clustering revealed tissue-specific shared signatures.

The sample consisted of blood, taken before transplantation. The J gene is TRBJ2-7, the V gene TRBV9; possibly TRBD1 or TRBD2 for D (5 bases each). The TCR sequence derives from a male donor at least 60 years old who later had graft-versus-host disease after an allogeneic stem cell transplant. In DNA, the CDR3 is TGTGCCAGCAGCGCCCCGGGGACCCTGGCAGGCGAGCAGTACTTC. Translating gives CASSAPGTLAGEQYF.